This T cell receptor beta chain was observed in a study of regulatory T cells in long-lasting Graves disease. Note on this clonotype: Its matching antigen is unknown.

General study findings and limits: Persistent disease was associated with favored TRBV28 usage and with favored use of TRBJ1-2 and TRBJ2-5.

Libraries of TCR beta came from iRepertoire HTBI primers plus Arm-PCR of CDR3 regions. From the multiplex PCR reads, TCRdb called clonotypes with MiXCR, one entry per CDR3 protein. The repertoire holds 450,000 or so distinct CDR3 sequences, with around 20% as singletons. The CDR3 covers 14 residues. Trimming stripped 2 bases from V and 3 bases from J, with 10 bases between. Germline CDR1 MNHEY, CDR2 SVGEGT. Stated time point: persistent/refractory GD, antithyroid drugs over 5 years with positive TRAb. The TCR library was made from RNA that had been extracted from PBMCs in TRIzol. EDTA tubes were used for drawing around 8.2 milliliters of peripheral blood.

The sample consisted of peripheral blood mononuclear cells (PBMCs), taken when the disease was refractory, from a patient treated with antithyroid drugs. J is TRBJ1-1 and V is TRBV6-2 or TRBV6-3; D is unresolved. The TCR sequence derives from a female donor with Graves disease. For the CDR3, the DNA is TGTGCCAGCAGTTACGGAGGGCGGGACACTGAAGCTTTCTTT. Encoded protein: CASSYGGRDTEAFF.